Shown below are 31 T cell receptor beta chains from a single sample sequenced in a study of a mutant IDH1 vaccine in newly diagnosed glioma. Their antigens remain unidentified. Described time point: week 11, during vaccination. It was 300 ug of mutant IDH1 20-mer peptide that made up each vaccine dose, given with topical imiquimod. Sequencing was performed with immunoSEQ multiplex PCR; in TCRdb, only in-frame clones are kept and a portion is missing. The sample has some 60,000 clones, more than 80% seen once. Sequencing used PBMCs, obtained from a glioma patient whose treatment included an IDH1 peptide vaccine. The receptors originated from a man aged 25 to 40 with glioma.

This chain connects TRBV7-9 to TRBJ1-1; D unclear. The CDR3 extends over 12 amino acids. Per germline, CDR1 SEHNR and CDR2 FQNEAQ (reference sequence). The V end was cut by 5 bases, the J end by 1 base, with 5 bases between. The CDR3 spells CASSIQNTEAFF. CDR3 DNA sequence: TGTGCCAGCAGCATACAGAACACTGAAGCTTTCTTT.

The V and J genes are TRBV15 and TRBJ1-1, with D hard to call. Deletions cut 0 bases from V and 0 bases from J, with 2 bases between. Germline V lookup: CDR1 LNHNV, CDR2 YYDKDF (reference sequence). This CDR3 comprises 13 residues. The DNA for the CDR3 is TGTGCCACCAGCAGAGATCTGAACACTGAAGCTTTCTTT. Protein sequence: CATSRDLNTEAFF.

CDR3 coding DNA: TGCGCCAGCAGCGAACACGGGACGACGAACACCATATATTTT. This translates into CASSEHGTTNTIYF. The rearrangement uses TRBV5-1 and TRBJ1-3; tentative D call: TRBD1 (5 bases). V was pared by 4 bases and J by 7 bases, with 15 bases between. In germline, CDR1 is SGHRS, CDR2 YFSETQ. The CDR3 runs to 14 residues.

This chain uses TRBV30 with TRBJ2-7; D is uncertain. V was cut by 2 bases and J by 5 bases, with 10 bases left in between. The CDR3 extends over 12 amino acids. The germline gives CDR1 GTSNPN, CDR2 SVGIG (reference sequence). The CDR3: CAWSRASNEQYF. The CDR3 DNA reads as TGTGCCTGGAGTCGAGCGTCCAACGAGCAGTACTTC.

The chain has TRBV2 and TRBJ2-7, with 10 bases fitting TRBD2. Trimming at V came to 10 bases and at J to 7 bases, leaving 19 bases not matched to a gene. This CDR3 has 16 residues. Germline-derived CDR1 and CDR2 are SNHLY and FYNNEI. This CDR3 is CATDDRGLAGEGEQYF. The CDR3 nucleotides are TGTGCCACCGACGACCGGGGTCTAGCGGGGGAGGGAGAGCAGTACTTC.

V gene TRBV11-2 combines with J gene TRBJ2-7, with 7 bases identical to TRBD1. V lost 5 bases, J lost 0 bases, and 16 bases stayed unmatched. This CDR3 comprises 18 residues. Germline V lookup: CDR1 SGHAT, CDR2 FQNNGV. CDR3: CASSPILKPGQRSYEQYF. The CDR3 nucleotides are TGTGCCAGCAGCCCAATTCTTAAACCGGGACAGCGCTCCTACGAGCAGTACTTC.

The rearrangement links TRBV4-2 to TRBJ2-5; either TRBD1 or TRBD2 may fit D (5 bases each). The CDR3 is 14 amino acids. The germline V gene encodes CDR1 LGHNA and CDR2 YNFKEQ. V lost 3 bases to trimming and J lost 1 base, with 9 bases between them. DNA of the CDR3: TGTGCCAGCAGCCAGCCGGGACCCCAAGAGACCCAGTACTTC. It yields the protein CASSQPGPQETQYF.

The rearrangement uses TRBV7-9 and TRBJ2-1; 7 nucleotides match TRBD2. V lost 5 bases, J lost 0 bases, and 4 bases stayed unmatched. The length of the CDR3 is 15 residues. Germline V gives CDR1 SEHNR, CDR2 FQNEAQ (reference sequence). In nucleotides, the CDR3 is TGTGCCAGCAGCCCCGGGAGGTCCTCCTACAATGAGCAGTTCTTC. It yields the protein CASSPGRSSYNEQFF.

This clone was counted once. The chain joins TRBV5-1 to TRBJ1-1; a weak D match, TRBD1 (5 bases). The germline V and J ends were trimmed by 4 bases and 0 bases, with 10 bases remaining between them. Germline V gene sequence: CDR1 SGHRS, CDR2 YFSETQ. The CDR3 has 14 residues. CDR3 loop: CASSRQGMNTEAFF. Here the CDR3 DNA reads TGCGCCAGCAGCCGGCAGGGAATGAACACTGAAGCTTTCTTT.

The chain carries TRBV30 and TRBJ2-4; TRBD2 is a possible D gene (5 bases). V lost 4 bases and J lost 1, with 11 bases in between. Germline-derived CDR1 and CDR2 are GTSNPN and SVGIG (reference sequence). This CDR3 spans 14 amino acids. The chain's CDR3 is CAWNRPGAKNIQYF. CDR3 coding DNA: TGTGCCTGGAACCGTCCGGGGGCCAAAAACATTCAGTACTTC.

This clone showed up just once. The gene calls are TRBV4-1 and TRBJ1-6; D not certain. The CDR3 covers 16 residues. The V gene's germline CDR1 is MGHRA and CDR2 YSYEKL. Between the trimmed V and J ends, which lost 3 bases and 4 bases, there was a span of 13 bases. The CDR3 region has the DNA TGCGCCAGCAGCCACCCGGGCCTATTTTATAATTCACCCCTCCACTTT. Translating it yields CASSHPGLFYNSPLHF.

In this sample, this clone turned up a few times. The chain links TRBV18 to TRBJ1-1, with D unclear. This CDR3 contains 12 residues. Looked up from germline, CDR1 is KGHSH and CDR2 is LQKENI. The V and J ends lost 3 bases and 1 base respectively, with 3 bases between them. CDR3 in DNA: TGTGCCAGCTCACCCCCGAACACTGAAGCTTTCTTT. Translating it yields CASSPPNTEAFF.

CDR3 protein: CASSQDRGAFF. CDR3 nucleotide sequence: TGTGCCAGCAGCCAAGATAGAGGAGCTTTCTTT. The chain carries TRBV14 and TRBJ1-1, with D uncertain. V dropped 0 bases and J dropped 10 bases, with 6 bases sitting between them. Germline values: CDR1 SGHDN, CDR2 FVKESK. The CDR3 covers 11 residues.

The V call is TRBV27, the J call TRBJ1-4; 7 bases line up with TRBD1. CDR1 and CDR2 (germline): MNHEY, SMNVEV (reference sequence). The CDR3 has 14 residues. V lost 3 bases, J lost 8 bases, and 6 bases stayed unmatched. The CDR3 DNA sequence: TGTGCCAGCAGTTTCGAGGGGGCAGGGGAAAAACTGTTTTTT. As protein: CASSFEGAGEKLFF.

The V gene is TRBV7-9, the J gene TRBJ1-3; 8 bases match TRBD1. V lost 3 bases, J lost 3 bases, and 1 base stayed unmatched. The CDR3 length is 14 residues. CDR1 and CDR2 (germline): SEHNR, FQNEAQ (reference sequence). The CDR3 DNA sequence: TGTGCCAGCAGCTTCGGGACAGGTGGAAACACCATATATTTT. Protein product: CASSFGTGGNTIYF. The variable domain in full, with the rest retrieved from reference TRBV7-9 and TRBJ1-3, is DTGVSQNPRHKITKRGQNVTFRCDPISEHNRLYWYRQTLGQGPEFLTYFQNEAQLEKSRLLSDRFSAERPKGSFSTLEIQRTEQGDSAMYLCASSFGTGGNTIYFGEGSWLTVV.

The V gene is TRBV6-5, the J gene TRBJ2-7, with 11 bases aligning to TRBD1. The CDR3 extends over 14 amino acids. V was pared by 6 bases and J by 3 bases, with 4 bases of the junction left unmatched. Looked up from germline, CDR1 is MNHEY and CDR2 is SVGAGI. The CDR3 spells CASRAGQGGYEQYF. In DNA form, the CDR3 reads TGTGCCAGCAGGGCGGGACAGGGGGGCTACGAGCAGTACTTC.

This CDR3 is CASSSNIQRISEAFF. For the CDR3, the DNA is TGTGCCAGCAGCAGCAATATCCAGAGGATATCTGAAGCTTTCTTT. The chain employs TRBV7-8 and TRBJ1-1, with D unclear. V was cut by 5 bases and J by 6 bases, with 19 bases left in between. Germline values: CDR1 SGHVS, CDR2 FQNEAQ. This CDR3 has 15 residues.

V is TRBV11-2 and J is TRBJ2-7, with TRBD2 identical over 13 bases. The germline CDR1 and CDR2 sequences are SGHAT and FQNNGV. V was pared by 1 base and J by 1 base, with 7 bases of the junction left unmatched. The CDR3 length is 18 residues. The CDR3 sequence is CASSLVRLAGGPSYEQYF. CDR3 bases: TGTGCCAGCAGCTTAGTACGACTAGCGGGGGGCCCGTCCTACGAGCAGTACTTC.

The chain recombines TRBV6-5 with TRBJ2-6; TRBD2 matches at 7 bases. The J segment lost 4 bases and the V segment lost 4 bases, leaving 7 bases of the junction unmatched. CDR3 length: 16 amino acids. Germline values: CDR1 MNHEY, CDR2 SVGAGI. The CDR3 DNA sequence: TGTGCCAGCAGTTTGGGAGGGGAGACAGGGGCCAACGTCCTGACTTTC. Protein product: CASSLGGETGANVLTF.

The chain couples TRBV28 to TRBJ1-1; no reliable D call. The V gene lost 1 base and the J gene lost 1 base, with 13 bases spanning the gap. The CDR3 is made up of 16 amino acids. The germline V gene encodes CDR1 MDHEN and CDR2 SYDVKM. The chain's CDR3 is CASSLYSPGQNTEAFF. CDR3 bases: TGTGCCAGCAGTTTATATTCCCCTGGGCAGAACACTGAAGCTTTCTTT.

CDR3 in amino acids: CASSQEGWSSYNSPLHF. As DNA, the CDR3 is TGCGCCAGCAGCCAAGAGGGGTGGAGCTCCTATAATTCACCCCTCCACTTT. This chain joins TRBV4-1 and TRBJ1-6; D ambiguous. Germline V lookup: CDR1 MGHRA, CDR2 YSYEKL. CDR3 length equals 17 residues. V was trimmed by 0 bases and J by 0 bases, leaving 9 bases between them.

The chain carries TRBV7-3 and TRBJ2-3; the match to TRBD2 covers 9 bases. This CDR3 contains 14 residues. V lost 4 bases to trimming and J lost 3 bases; unmatched junction nucleotides: 2. Germline V gene sequence: CDR1 SGHTA, CDR2 FQGTGA. This CDR3 reads CASSSSGATDTQYF. The CDR3, as DNA: TGTGCCAGCAGCTCTAGCGGGGCAACAGATACGCAGTATTTT.

The rearrangement joins TRBV28 to TRBJ1-2; D is unresolved. With 6 bases removed from V and 8 bases from J, the gap between germline ends came to 16 bases. Per the germline V gene, CDR1 is MDHEN and CDR2 is SYDVKM. CDR3 length: 13 amino acids. CDR3 in amino acids: CASRVPGVRGYTF. The CDR3 bases are TGTGCCAGCAGAGTTCCGGGCGTCCGGGGCTACACCTTC.

The V and J genes are TRBV19 and TRBJ1-5, with 8 bases that match TRBD1. The CDR3 has 13 amino acids. V trimming: 5 bases; J trimming: 7 bases; junction bases outside the gene matches: 4. Per the germline V gene, CDR1 is LNHDA and CDR2 is SQIVND (reference sequence). The CDR3 nucleotides are TGTGCCAGTAGTGGACAGGGATGGCAGCCCCAGCATTTT. Encoded protein: CASSGQGWQPQHF.

This chain uses TRBV9 with TRBJ1-3; no definite D call. CDR1 SGDLS and CDR2 YYNGEE come from the germline V gene. Trimming cost V 0 bases and J 0 bases, with 4 bases left between them. This CDR3 contains 14 residues. The CDR3 DNA reads as TGTGCCAGCAGCGTAGCAGACTCTGGAAACACCATATATTTT. It is translated as CASSVADSGNTIYF.

The chain uses TRBV18 and TRBJ1-5; 7 bases line up with TRBD1. Germline V gene data show CDR1 as KGHSH and CDR2 as LQKENI. There are 16 residues in the CDR3. Germline trimming cut 3 bases from V and 2 bases from J; bases unmatched to any gene: 7. As DNA, the CDR3 is TGTGCCAGCTCACCCGACACAGGGGTTGGCAATCAGCCCCAGCATTTT. It codes for CASSPDTGVGNQPQHF. Variable domain in full (rest from reference TRBV18 and TRBJ1-5): NAGVMQNPRHLVRRRGQEARLRCSPMKGHSHVYWYRQLPEEGLKFMVYLQKENIIDESGMPKERFSAEFPKEGPSILRIQQVVRGDSAAYFCASSPDTGVGNQPQHFGDGTRLSIL.

CDR3 region: CASSTLPFLRPHLIYEQYF. In DNA, the CDR3 is TGTGCCAGCAGCACCCTCCCTTTCCTGCGTCCTCACCTCATTTACGAGCAGTACTTC. This chain joins TRBV21-1 and TRBJ2-7; the table calls TRBD2, which could not be checked here. TRBV21-1 is annotated as a pseudogene. The CDR3 totals 19 residues.

This clone has more than one count but fewer than ten. This chain joins TRBV2 and TRBJ1-5; D uncertain. The germline V and J ends were trimmed by 11 bases and 0 bases, with 11 bases remaining between them. The CDR3 has 13 residues. Germline CDR1 SNHLY, CDR2 FYNNEI. DNA of the CDR3: TGTGCCTTCTCCATTGATAGCAATCAGCCCCAGCATTTT. Translated: CAFSIDSNQPQHF.

The genes are TRBV7-3 and TRBJ2-5; 12 nucleotides align to TRBD2. V was clipped by 2 bases and J by 5 bases; unmatched bases: 6. This CDR3 is built from 16 residues. Per germline, CDR1 SGHTA and CDR2 FQGTGA. CDR3 loop: CASSLVASGGAETQYF. In nucleotides, the CDR3 is TGTGCCAGCAGCTTAGTGGCTAGCGGGGGGGCGGAGACCCAGTACTTC.

The chain combines TRBV5-6 with TRBJ2-1; 10 nucleotides match TRBD2. V lost 3 bases, J lost 6 bases, and 15 bases stayed unmatched. Germline loops: CDR1 SGHDT, CDR2 YYEEEE. This CDR3 is built from 18 residues. For the CDR3, the DNA is TGTGCCAGCAGCTCCCCCTATTCACTAGCGGGAATTCGCAATGAGCAGTTCTTC. Its translation: CASSSPYSLAGIRNEQFF.

V and J are TRBV6-6 and TRBJ2-1; 7 positions agree with TRBD2. Germline lookup yields CDR1 MNHNY and CDR2 SVGAGI (reference sequence). This CDR3 is 14 amino acids long. The V and J ends lost 8 bases and 7 bases, in that order; junction bases with no gene match: 11. CDR3 in DNA: TGTGCCAGCCGGGAGGCCTCTCGGGAGAATGAGCAGTTCTTC. Translated: CASREASRENEQFF.